This T cell receptor beta chain derives from a study of cytomegalovirus exposure and HLA in healthy donors. The study's findings and limits: First-cohort TCR clusters tended to co-occur in the 130 or so validation repertoires, a later analysis found.

As regards this clone: Its antigen remains unknown.

Repertoires were generated with immunoSEQ multiplex PCR, while TCRdb's copy carries only in-frame clones and drops some. The repertoire includes 100,000 to 150,000 clones, roughly nine tenths of them detected once, and roughly 2% sits in the top ten. This CDR3 has 15 amino acids. Trimming took off 5 bases at V and 7 bases at J, with 17 bases between the two ends. Germline V gives CDR1 SEHNR, CDR2 FQNEAQ (reference sequence). This sequence originates from a young woman in good health and CMV-seronegative. The sample comprised PBMCs. This chain uses TRBV7-9 with TRBJ1-4; a possible D gene is TRBD1 (6 bases). The CDR3 sequence is CASSQSAGVGEKLFF. The CDR3 DNA sequence: TGTGCCAGCAGCCAGTCCGCAGGGGTGGGTGAAAAACTGTTTTTT. The whole variable domain, remainder taken from reference TRBV7-9 and TRBJ1-4, is DTGVSQNPRHKITKRGQNVTFRCDPISEHNRLYWYRQTLGQGPEFLTYFQNEAQLEKSRLLSDRFSAERPKGSFSTLEIQRTEQGDSAMYLCASSQSAGVGEKLFFGSGTQLSVL.